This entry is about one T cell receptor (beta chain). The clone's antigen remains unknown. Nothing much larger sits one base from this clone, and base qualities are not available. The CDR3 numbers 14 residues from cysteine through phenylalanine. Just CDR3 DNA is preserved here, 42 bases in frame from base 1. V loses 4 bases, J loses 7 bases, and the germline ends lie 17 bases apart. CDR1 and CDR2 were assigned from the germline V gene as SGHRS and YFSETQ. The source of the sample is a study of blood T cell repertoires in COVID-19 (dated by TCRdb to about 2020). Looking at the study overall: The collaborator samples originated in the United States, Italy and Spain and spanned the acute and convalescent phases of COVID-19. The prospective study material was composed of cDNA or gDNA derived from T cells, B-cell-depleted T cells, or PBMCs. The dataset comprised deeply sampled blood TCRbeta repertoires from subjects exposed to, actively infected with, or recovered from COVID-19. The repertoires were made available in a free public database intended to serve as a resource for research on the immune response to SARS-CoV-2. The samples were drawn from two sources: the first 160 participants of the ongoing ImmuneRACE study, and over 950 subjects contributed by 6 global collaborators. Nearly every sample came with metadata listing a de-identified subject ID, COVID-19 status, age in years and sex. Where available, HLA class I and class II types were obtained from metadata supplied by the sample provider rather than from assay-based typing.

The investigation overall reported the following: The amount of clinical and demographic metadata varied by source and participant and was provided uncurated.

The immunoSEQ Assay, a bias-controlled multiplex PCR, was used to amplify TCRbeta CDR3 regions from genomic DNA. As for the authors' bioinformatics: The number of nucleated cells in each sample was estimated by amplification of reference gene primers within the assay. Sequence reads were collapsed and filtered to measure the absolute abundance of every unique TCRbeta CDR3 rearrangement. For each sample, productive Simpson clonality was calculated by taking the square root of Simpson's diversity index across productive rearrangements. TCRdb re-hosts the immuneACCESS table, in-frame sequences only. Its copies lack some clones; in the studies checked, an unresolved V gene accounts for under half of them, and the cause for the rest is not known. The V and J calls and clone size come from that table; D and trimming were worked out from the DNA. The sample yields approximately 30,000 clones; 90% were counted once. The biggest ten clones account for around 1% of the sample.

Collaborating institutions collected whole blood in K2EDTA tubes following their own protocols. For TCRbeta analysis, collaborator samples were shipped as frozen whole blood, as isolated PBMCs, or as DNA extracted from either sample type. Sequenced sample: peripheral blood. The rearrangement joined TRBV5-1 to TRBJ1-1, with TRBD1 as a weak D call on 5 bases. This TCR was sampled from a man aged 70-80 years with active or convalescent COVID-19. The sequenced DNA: TGCGCCAGCAGCCAGGGCGGGACCAGTAATGAAGCTTTCTTT. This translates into CASSQGGTSNEAFF. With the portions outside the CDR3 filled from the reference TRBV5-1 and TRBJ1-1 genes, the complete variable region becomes KAGVTQTPRYLIKTRGQQVTLSCSPISGHRSVSWYQQTPGQGLQFLFEYFSETQRNKGNFPGRFSGRQFSNSRSEMNVSTLELGDSALYLCASSQGGTSNEAFFGQGTRLTVV.